This T cell receptor (beta chain) was obtained from a study of blood T cell repertoires in COVID-19. Study-wide background: T cells, B-cell-depleted T cells, or PBMCs provided the cDNA or gDNA that served as material.

This clone was detected only a few times. Per the original methods: Reference gene primer amplification gave nucleated cell count estimates. The data were produced by immunoSEQ multiplex PCR, yet TCRdb's version contains in-frame clones alone and is incomplete. Clonal size and the V and J genes are those of that table, whereas D and trimming came from the DNA. This sample has over 75,000 clones, with roughly 90% found just once. CDR1 is WNHNN and CDR2 is SYGVQD in the germline V gene (reference sequence). V was clipped by 3 bases and J by 3 bases; unmatched bases: 4. This CDR3 contains 15 residues. The sequence was collected from a human donor with active COVID-19. The donor label of this sample is uncertain. The chain carries TRBV10-1 and TRBJ2-7; 11 bases match TRBD1. The material sequenced was peripheral blood. The CDR3 bases are TGCGCCAGCAGTGACGGTGGGACAGGGGGCTACGAGCAGTACTTC. This encodes CASSDGGTGGYEQYF.